These 10 T cell receptor beta chains were sequenced from one sample in a study of OX40 agonist ivuxolimab in advanced cancers. Sequencing was performed with immunoSEQ multiplex PCR; in TCRdb, only in-frame clones are kept and a portion is missing. The sample lists 40,000 to 50,000 clones, about 83% occurring once. Specimen: CD4+ or CD8+ T cells sorted from blood, collected in a trial of the OX40 agonist ivuxolimab. The source of these receptors is an adult with an advanced solid tumor such as melanoma, head and neck, liver or kidney cancer.

This clone was observed a few times. The V gene is TRBV4-1, the J gene TRBJ1-6; D gene unclear. Germline values: CDR1 MGHRA, CDR2 YSYEKL. The CDR3 runs 14 residues. The V and J ends lost 6 bases and 5 bases respectively, with 11 bases between them. CDR3 sequence: CASRVRTDNSPLHF. The CDR3 bases are TGCGCCAGCAGGGTTCGGACTGATAATTCACCCCTCCACTTT.

The chain carries TRBV5-4 and TRBJ2-5; D possibly corresponds to TRBD1 (6 bases). CDR1 SGHNT and CDR2 YYREEE come from the germline V gene (reference sequence). Trimming pared 2 bases from V and 2 bases from J, leaving 10 bases between. The CDR3 totals 14 residues. This CDR3 is CASSFSQGQETQYF. CDR3 coding DNA: TGTGCCAGCAGCTTTTCCCAGGGGCAAGAGACCCAGTACTTC.

This chain joins TRBV2 and TRBJ2-3, with 12 bases that match TRBD2. This CDR3 contains 16 residues. CDR1 is SNHLY, CDR2 FYNNEI, per germline. The junction had 4 bases not matched to a gene; V was cut back by 4 bases and J by 2 bases. CDR3 amino acids: CASSAGLAGFTDTQYF. The CDR3 nucleotides are TGTGCCAGCAGTGCCGGACTAGCGGGGTTCACAGATACGCAGTATTTT. Supplemented by reference TRBV2 and TRBJ2-3, the full variable domain reads EPEVTQTPSHQVTQMGQEVILRCVPISNHLYFYWYRQILGQKVEFLVSFYNNEISEKSEIFDDQFSVERPDGSNFTLKIRSTKLEDSAMYFCASSAGLAGFTDTQYFGPGTRLTVL.

The genes are TRBV29-1 and TRBJ1-1, with D unclear. The V gene's germline CDR1 is SQVTM and CDR2 ANQGSEA. V lost 2 bases and J lost 3, with 13 bases in between. The CDR3 spans 14 residues. CDR3 in amino acids: CSVEWAGTDTEAFF. The DNA of the CDR3 is TGCAGCGTTGAATGGGCAGGAACGGACACTGAAGCTTTCTTT.

This rearrangement joins TRBV29-1 to TRBJ1-3; weak D call: TRBD1 (6 bases). CDR1 and CDR2 from the germline V gene are SQVTM and ANQGSEA. V lost 6 bases, J lost 1 base, and 16 bases lay in between. The CDR3 covers 15 residues. The CDR3 region is CSVPDSGASGNTIYF. The CDR3 DNA reads as TGCAGCGTCCCAGACTCGGGGGCATCTGGAAACACCATATATTTT.

V and J are TRBV5-1 and TRBJ1-1, with TRBD1 as a possible D gene (5 bases). Germline V gene data show CDR1 as SGHRS and CDR2 as YFSETQ. The CDR3 runs to 14 residues. The V end lost 4 bases, the J end lost 0 bases, and 10 bases lay between the germline ends. Written as DNA, the CDR3 is TGCGCCAGCAGCACCACAGGAATGAACACTGAAGCTTTCTTT. Amino acid sequence: CASSTTGMNTEAFF.

This clone occurred a few times. The V and J genes are TRBV30 and TRBJ1-3, with D hard to call. V shed 2 bases and J shed 0 bases, with 14 bases lying between them. Germline V lookup: CDR1 GTSNPN, CDR2 SVGIG (reference sequence). The CDR3 has 16 amino acids. The CDR3 DNA sequence: TGTGCCTGGAGTCCCCGAGACACCGTCTCTGGAAACACCATATATTTT. It is translated as CAWSPRDTVSGNTIYF.

The V call is TRBV7-2, the J call TRBJ1-1; no clear D gene. The V end lost 1 base, the J end lost 4 bases, and 16 bases lay between the germline ends. The germline gives CDR1 SGHTA, CDR2 FQGNSA. There are 16 residues in the CDR3. The CDR3 DNA follows: TGTGCCAGCAGCTTAGAAATCGACCCGCCGGGCACTGAAGCTTTCTTT. It specifies CASSLEIDPPGTEAFF.

This rearrangement joins TRBV5-4 to TRBJ2-5, with 8 nucleotides matching TRBD1. V dropped 4 bases and J dropped 3; count of bases not matched to a gene: 2. The CDR3 spans 13 residues. Germline-derived CDR1 and CDR2 are SGHNT and YYREEE (reference sequence). In nucleotides, the CDR3 is TGTGCCAGCAGCCGGGACAGGAAAGAGACCCAGTACTTC. It translates to CASSRDRKETQYF.

V and J are TRBV6-5 and TRBJ1-5; TRBD1 might be the D (5 bases). V was shortened by 6 bases and J by 7 bases, with 16 bases between the two germline ends. This CDR3 has 14 amino acids. CDR1 is MNHEY, CDR2 SVGAGI, per germline. The CDR3 is CASRPRGAHQPQHF. The CDR3 DNA is TGTGCCAGCAGACCCAGAGGGGCCCACCAGCCCCAGCATTTT.